This TCR beta chain was identified in a study of immune heterogeneity within non-small cell lung tumors. Across the whole study: Classification of the tumors gave several squamous cell carcinomas, around nine non-squamous carcinomas and 1 not otherwise specified.

General observations from the study: Although only moderate, the correlation of local T-cell clonality with local tumor mutational burden was significant (R 0.3 to 0.4). Largely different high-frequency T-cell receptor beta clonotypes were found between individual patients.

Bulk tumor genomic DNA was the template, and each sample received around 650 ng. Multiple biopsies spaced far apart were taken from each primary tumor during surgery. Enrolled individuals presented with untreated, newly diagnosed non-small cell lung cancer and received curative surgery. Individuals who provided samples were patients with newly diagnosed non-small cell lung cancer who were having surgery with curative intent. The V segment lost 2 bases and the J segment 5 bases; nucleotides outside the gene matches: 4. CDR3 length: 14 residues. Germline values: CDR1 SGDLS, CDR2 YYNGEE. In this sample, this clonotype is medium-sized (0.01 to 0.1%). What it recognizes is unknown. TCR beta CDR3 regions came from multiplex PCR with 32 forward V and 13 reverse J primers. TCRdb fed the multiplex PCR reads into MiXCR, producing one record per CDR3 protein. The repertoire holds about 9,600 distinct CDR3 sequences, with approximately 34% as singletons.

This TCR derives from a man in his 60s with non-small cell lung cancer. This chain uses TRBV9 with TRBJ2-7; 10 nucleotides match TRBD2. Material for sequencing was lung tumor tissue. The CDR3 DNA follows: TGTGCCAGCAGCGTGGAGGGACTAGCGAACGAGCAGTACTTC. It codes for CASSVEGLANEQYF. The full variable domain, its missing parts supplied by reference TRBV9 and TRBJ2-7, is DSGVTQTPKHLITATGQRVTLRCSPRSGDLSVYWYQQSLDQGLQFLIQYYNGEERAKGNILERFSAQQFPDLHSELNLSSLELGDSALYFCASSVEGLANEQYFGPGTRLTVT.